One T cell receptor (beta chain) is described in this entry. The antigen is undetermined. The data were produced by immunoSEQ multiplex PCR, yet TCRdb's version contains in-frame clones alone and is incomplete. Counted here are more than 80,000 clones, roughly 92% occurring once; the ten biggest clones make up 2% to 3%. This sample stems from a study of OX40 agonist ivuxolimab in advanced cancers. Across the whole study: Ivuxolimab doses were 0.01, 0.1, 0.3, 1.5, 3 or 10 mg/kg every 2 weeks. General study findings and limits: Clonal expansion among partial responders at 0.1-3.0 mg/kg ranked near the lowest.

The CDR3 totals 16 residues. Germline CDR1 is MNHEY and CDR2 is SMNVEV (reference sequence). V lost 6 bases and J lost 8; bases outside the gene matches: 14. This chain links TRBV27 with TRBJ2-1, with 9 bases identical to TRBD2. The sequence came from an adult with an advanced solid tumor such as melanoma, head and neck, liver or kidney cancer. The input for sequencing was CD4+ or CD8+ T cells sorted from blood, taken in a trial of the OX40 agonist ivuxolimab. This CDR3 reads CASSPMVASGIHEQFF. In DNA form, the CDR3 reads TGTGCCAGCAGCCCAATGGTGGCTAGCGGGATACATGAGCAGTTCTTC.